Below, one T cell receptor beta chain is given with its context. This entry belongs to a study of blood T cells in healthy people across ages. Next came a second PCR, run for about 6 to 12 cycles, which used a sample-barcoded 5' primer along with a J-beta primer mix. TCRdb analysed the 5' RACE reads with MiXCR anew, one entry per CDR3 protein. The sample carries roughly 930,000 distinct CDR3 sequences, around 48% recorded once. Looked up from germline, CDR1 is SGHRS and CDR2 is YFSETQ. The CDR3 extends over 14 amino acids. Trimming at V came to 4 bases and at J to 5 bases, leaving 5 bases not matched to a gene.

The sequenced material came from blood. The V call is TRBV5-1, the J call TRBJ1-1; 10 nucleotides line up with TRBD1. This TCR derives from a man aged 30-40 years in good health. The DNA for the CDR3 is TGCGCCAGCAGCAGGACAGGGGGTCGTACTGAAGCTTTCTTT. As protein: CASSRTGGRTEAFF.